This entry lists 14 T cell receptor beta chains sequenced from one sample in a study of blood T cell repertoires in COVID-19. This table comes from immunoSEQ multiplex PCR, and its TCRdb copy is limited to in-frame clones, with some not included. In the table there are about 270,000 clones, approximately 86% of which are singletons. The sequenced sample was peripheral blood. The receptors were sampled from a man aged 35 to 55 with active or convalescent COVID-19.

The chain carries TRBV29-1 and TRBJ2-3; 10 bases are shared with TRBD2. The CDR3 totals 14 residues. The junction had 5 bases not matched to a gene; V was cut back by 6 bases and J by 2 bases. Germline V CDR1 and CDR2: SQVTM, ANQGSEA. This CDR3 reads CSVRTSGYTDTQYF. The CDR3 region has the DNA TGCAGCGTCAGGACTAGCGGATACACAGATACGCAGTATTTT.

The genes are TRBV10-2 and TRBJ1-3; possibly TRBD1 for D (6 bases). V was clipped by 3 bases and J by 4 bases, with 16 bases between them. In germline, CDR1 is WSHSY, CDR2 SAAADI. This CDR3 contains 16 residues. The CDR3 sequence: CASSEFGQGFGNTIYF. The CDR3 DNA reads as TGCGCCAGCAGTGAATTTGGGCAGGGGTTCGGAAACACCATATATTTT.

CDR3 DNA: TGTGCCAGTAAGAAAGGACAGGATAATTCACCCCTCCACTTT. Translated, it gives CASKKGQDNSPLHF. The genes are TRBV6-5 and TRBJ1-6; 7 bases map to TRBD1. The V segment lost 9 bases and the J segment 5 bases; nucleotides outside the gene matches: 7. The CDR3 length is 14 residues. From germline, CDR1 is MNHEY and CDR2 SVGAGI.

The V gene is TRBV25-1, the J gene TRBJ2-1, with TRBD1 matching 9 bases. Germline V gives CDR1 MGHDK, CDR2 SYGVNS. The CDR3 is made up of 15 amino acids. Trimming took 5 bases from V and 6 from J; bases not matched to a gene: 8. The CDR3 spells CASSPTGGAGNEQFF. The DNA of the CDR3 is TGTGCCAGCAGTCCGACAGGGGGGGCTGGCAATGAGCAGTTCTTC.

V and J are TRBV19 and TRBJ1-1; TRBD1 matches at 7 bases. The CDR3 extends over 13 amino acids. The V segment lost 5 bases and the J segment 7 bases; nucleotides outside the gene matches: 7. From germline, CDR1 is LNHDA and CDR2 SQIVND (reference sequence). The CDR3 nucleotides read TGTGCCAGTAGTCTCACAGCAGGGGGTGAAGCTTTCTTT. Protein sequence: CASSLTAGGEAFF.

The CDR3 nucleotides are TGTGCCAGCAGCTTGATTAGCGACAACACCGGGGAGCTGTTTTTT. Translation gives CASSLISDNTGELFF. This chain links TRBV5-4 with TRBJ2-2, with D perhaps matching TRBD2 (5 bases). With 1 base removed from V and 2 bases from J, the gap between germline ends came to 9 bases. CDR1 is SGHNT and CDR2 is YYREEE in the germline V gene (reference sequence). This CDR3 has 15 residues.

The chain couples TRBV5-1 to TRBJ1-1, with D unclear. Germline V gene data show CDR1 as SGHRS and CDR2 as YFSETQ. The CDR3 extends over 15 amino acids. V lost 4 bases and J lost 3, with 16 bases in between. The CDR3 reads CASSPQGGRHTEAFF. CDR3 DNA sequence: TGCGCCAGCAGCCCTCAAGGAGGGAGACACACTGAAGCTTTCTTT.

This clone was recorded only once. DNA for the CDR3: TGTGCCAGCAGCCCCGTGACAGGGCGTAATTCACCCCTCCACTTT. Encoded protein: CASSPVTGRNSPLHF. The V gene is TRBV11-2, the J gene TRBJ1-6; 7 bases fit TRBD1. The ends lost 5 bases at V and 6 bases at J; junction bases unmatched: 7. Per the germline V gene, CDR1 is SGHAT and CDR2 is FQNNGV. CDR3 length equals 15 residues.

This chain uses TRBV5-1 with TRBJ1-3, with D possibly TRBD1 on 6 matching bases. CDR1 SGHRS and CDR2 YFSETQ come from the germline V gene. There are 14 residues in the CDR3. Trimming left V 4 bases short and J 4 bases short, with 12 bases between. CDR3: CASSATGSGNTIYF. The CDR3 bases are TGCGCCAGCAGCGCCACAGGGTCCGGAAACACCATATATTTT.

The CDR3 spells CASSTRDREDLNTEAFF. The DNA for the CDR3 is TGTGCCAGTAGCACTCGGGACAGGGAAGATTTGAACACTGAAGCTTTCTTT. The rearrangement links TRBV19 to TRBJ1-1; 9 bases match TRBD1. The germline V gene has CDR1 LNHDA and CDR2 SQIVND (reference sequence). J lost 0 bases, V lost 6 bases, and 11 bases had no gene match. The CDR3 sequence is 17 residues long. Using reference TRBV19 and TRBJ1-1 for the parts outside the CDR3, the full variable domain is DGGITQSPKYLFRKEGQNVTLSCEQNLNHDAMYWYRQDPGQGLRLIYYSQIVNDFQKGDIAEGYSVSREKKESFPLTVTSAQKNPTAFYLCASSTRDREDLNTEAFFGQGTRLTVV.

This sequence joins TRBV27 and TRBJ2-2, with a tentative D call TRBD1 (5 bases). CDR3 size: 17 residues. The V end lost 4 bases, the J end lost 7 bases, and 22 bases lay between the germline ends. From germline, CDR1 is MNHEY and CDR2 SMNVEV (reference sequence). CDR3 in amino acids: CASSSLKSTVQGGELFF. The DNA for the CDR3 is TGTGCCAGCAGTTCACTCAAGTCGACAGTCCAGGGCGGGGAGCTGTTTTTT.

The chain has TRBV29-1 and TRBJ1-1; 7 nucleotides line up with TRBD1. The CDR3 is made up of 14 amino acids. V lost 7 bases and J lost 0; bases outside the gene matches: 8. Germline-derived CDR1 and CDR2 are SQVTM and ANQGSEA. CDR3 DNA sequence: TGCAGCGCCTACAGGGGTGTGATGAACACTGAAGCTTTCTTT. Translating gives CSAYRGVMNTEAFF.

In DNA, the CDR3 is TGTGCCAGCAGTTTGTCCTCGGGGTACGAGCAGTACTTC. Protein: CASSLSSGYEQYF. The rearrangement joins TRBV27 to TRBJ2-7, with TRBD2 as a possible D gene (5 bases). This CDR3 region has 13 residues. Germline lookup yields CDR1 MNHEY and CDR2 SMNVEV (reference sequence). V dropped 3 bases and J dropped 4 bases, with 10 bases sitting between them.

The sample holds a few counts of this clone. The chain uses TRBV5-1 and TRBJ2-1; 11 bases line up with TRBD2. This CDR3 comprises 16 residues. J gave up 5 bases and V 2 bases, and 6 bases lay outside the gene matches. Germline V gene lookup returns CDR1 SGHRS and CDR2 YFSETQ. The CDR3 bases are TGCGCCAGCAGCTTAGTTAGCGGGAGGGATCACAATGAGCAGTTCTTC. Protein sequence: CASSLVSGRDHNEQFF.